A selection of T cell receptor beta chains follows, all from one sample in a study of CD8 T cells in Susac syndrome. TCRdb processed the immunoSEQ multiplex PCR reads anew with MiXCR; each CDR3 protein has one entry. The repertoire includes about 150,000 distinct CDR3 sequences, 90% to 97% of them detected once, and about 0.12% sits in the top ten. Sequences were obtained from CD4+ T cells from PBMCs. These receptors originate from a human donor with Susac syndrome. The CDR3 runs from the conserved cysteine through the conserved F or W. Fields, in order: CDR3 protein, CDR3 DNA, J gene, D gene, V gene, clone size. A D gene is named only where the DNA matches it firmly. Size is omitted from some rows. Given values are once, few, many or a class for expanded clones.

CAWRDHMSGANVLTF	TGTGCCTGGAGGGACCACATGTCTGGGGCCAACGTCCTGACTTTC	TRBJ2-6	.	TRBV30	.
CASSLTSWLNEQFF	TGTGCCAGCAGTTTGACTAGTTGGCTGAATGAGCAGTTCTTC	TRBJ2-1	.	TRBV28	.
CASGTLYGYTF	TGTGCCAGCGGGACCCTCTATGGCTACACCTTC	TRBJ1-2	.	TRBV27	.
CSVEGAGRYEQYF	TGCAGCGTTGAAGGGGCAGGGAGGTACGAGCAGTACTTC	TRBJ2-7	.	TRBV29-1	.
CASSQVGQTSEQFF	TGCGCCAGCAGCCAAGTAGGGCAGACGTCTGAGCAGTTCTTC	TRBJ2-1	.	TRBV4-3	.
CASSEGSTGIQETQYF	TGTGCCAGCAGTGAGGGCTCGACAGGGATCCAAGAGACCCAGTACTTC	TRBJ2-5	TRBD1	TRBV25-1	.
CASSLGWGRTDTQYF	TGCGCCAGCAGCTTAGGATGGGGCCGTACAGATACGCAGTATTTT	TRBJ2-3	.	TRBV5-1	.
CAWSVQGGTYEKLFF	TGTGCCTGGAGTGTACAAGGAGGGACGTACGAAAAACTGTTTTTT	TRBJ1-4	.	TRBV30	.
CSVGGLTDTQYF	TGCAGCGTTGGGGGGCTCACAGATACGCAGTATTTT	TRBJ2-3	.	TRBV29-1	.
CASSLGEDVETQYF	TGCGCCAGCAGCTTAGGGGAAGATGTGGAGACCCAGTACTTC	TRBJ2-5	.	TRBV5-1	.
CASKSTGLGHSEAFF	TGTGCCAGCAAATCGACAGGGCTCGGGCATTCCGAAGCTTTCTTT	TRBJ1-1	TRBD1	TRBV12-3/TRBV12-4	.
CSATRRAKNIQYF	TGCAGTGCTACCCGTCGAGCCAAAAACATTCAGTACTTC	TRBJ2-4	.	TRBV20-1	.
CASSQTSWSPYEQYF	TGTGCCAGCAGCCAGACTAGCTGGAGCCCCTACGAGCAGTACTTC	TRBJ2-7	TRBD2	TRBV14	.
CASSQDVIGTQYF	TGCGCCAGCAGCCAAGACGTCATCGGGACCCAGTACTTC	TRBJ2-5	.	TRBV4-3	.
CASSPSLGWKETQYF	TGTGCCAGTAGTCCCTCTTTAGGATGGAAGGAGACCCAGTACTTC	TRBJ2-5	.	TRBV19	.
CSARDSLGLYEQYF	TGCAGTGCTAGAGATTCCCTGGGTCTGTACGAGCAGTACTTC	TRBJ2-7	.	TRBV20-1	.
CASSQDLQSTEKLFF	TGTGCCAGCAGCCAAGATCTTCAGTCAACTGAAAAACTGTTTTTT	TRBJ1-4	.	TRBV14	.
CSASSTRAGPFDEQFF	TGCAGTGCTAGTTCCACGCGGGCGGGACCGTTTGATGAGCAGTTCTTC	TRBJ2-1	.	TRBV20-1	.
CASTSGGGTDTQYF	TGTGCCAGCACCTCCGGGGGGGGCACAGATACGCAGTATTTT	TRBJ2-3	TRBD2	TRBV11-2	.
CASSLSASYEQYF	TGTGCCAGCAGTTTATCCGCCTCCTACGAGCAGTACTTC	TRBJ2-7	.	TRBV27	.
CASRPGGGTPYEQYF	TGTGCCAGCCGGCCGGGCGGAGGCACTCCCTACGAGCAGTACTTC	TRBJ2-7	.	TRBV6-2/TRBV6-3	once
CASSFGQTSGYTF	TGTGCCAGCAGCTTCGGACAGACTAGTGGCTACACCTTC	TRBJ1-2	.	TRBV5-6	.
CASSITGSLNTGELFF	TGTGCCAGTAGTATAACGGGCAGTTTGAACACCGGGGAGCTGTTTTTT	TRBJ2-2	.	TRBV19	.
CSGPPTSSYNEQFF	TGCAGTGGCCCCCCCACGAGCTCCTACAATGAGCAGTTCTTC	TRBJ2-1	.	TRBV20-1	.
CASSLRGTFTDTQYF	TGTGCCAGCAGCTTAAGGGGGACCTTCACAGATACGCAGTATTTT	TRBJ2-3	.	TRBV7-2	.
CSATKTWSGRAVETYNEQFF	TGCAGTGCTACCAAAACATGGAGCGGGAGGGCCGTGGAGACCTACAATGAGCAGTTCTTC	TRBJ2-1	TRBD2	TRBV20-1	.
CSASRSGSYNEQFF	TGCAGTGCTAGTCGATCCGGCAGCTACAATGAGCAGTTCTTC	TRBJ2-1	.	TRBV20-1	.
CSAMAATSGNTIYF	TGCAGTGCTATGGCCGCTACCTCTGGAAACACCATATATTTT	TRBJ1-3	.	TRBV20-1	.
CANKGLAGEEQFF	TGTGCCAACAAGGGACTAGCGGGAGAAGAGCAGTTCTTC	TRBJ2-1	TRBD2	TRBV10-3	.
CSGLKGMNTEAFF	TGCAGCGGACTAAAAGGAATGAACACTGAAGCTTTCTTT	TRBJ1-1	.	TRBV29-1	.
CAWRGGHYEQYF	TGTGCCTGGAGGGGCGGACACTACGAGCAGTACTTC	TRBJ2-7	.	TRBV30	.
CASSLDGTGKQPQHF	TGCGCCAGCAGCTTGGACGGGACAGGTAAACAGCCCCAGCATTTT	TRBJ1-5	TRBD1	TRBV5-1	.
CASRSGQGVTYEQYF	TGTGCCAGCAGATCGGGACAGGGGGTTACCTACGAGCAGTACTTC	TRBJ2-7	TRBD1	TRBV28	.
CASRETSGAYTEAFF	TGTGCCAGCAGAGAAACCTCGGGAGCGTACACTGAAGCTTTCTTT	TRBJ1-1	.	TRBV25-1	.
CASSPTGSNEKLFF	TGTGCCAGCAGTCCCACAGGGTCTAATGAAAAACTGTTTTTT	TRBJ1-4	.	TRBV12-3/TRBV12-4	.
CASSTSGTSYEQFF	TGTGCCAGCAGTACTTCCGGGACTAGCTATGAGCAGTTCTTC	TRBJ2-1	TRBD2	TRBV6-2/TRBV6-3	.
CASSPSYEQYF	TGTGCCAGCAGCCCATCCTACGAGCAGTACTTC	TRBJ2-7	.	TRBV7-2	.
CASSPLGAGDPKDTQYF	TGTGCCAGCTCACCACTAGGAGCGGGGGACCCCAAGGATACGCAGTATTTT	TRBJ2-3	TRBD2	TRBV18	.
CSTRTDRVGYNEQFF	TGCAGCACCAGAACGGACAGGGTAGGGTACAATGAGCAGTTCTTC	TRBJ2-1	TRBD1	TRBV29-1	.
CSAEATQGYQPQHF	TGCAGTGCCGAAGCGACACAGGGGTACCAGCCCCAGCATTTT	TRBJ1-5	TRBD1	TRBV20-1	.
CASTPQGLDTEAFF	TGTGCCAGCACCCCACAGGGCTTGGACACTGAAGCTTTCTTT	TRBJ1-1	.	TRBV2	.
CASSPPPDQETQYF	TGTGCCAGCAGCCCTCCACCGGACCAAGAGACCCAGTACTTC	TRBJ2-5	.	TRBV7-2	.
CSARDFPSGASYNEQFF	TGCAGTGCTAGAGATTTTCCTAGCGGGGCGTCCTACAATGAGCAGTTCTTC	TRBJ2-1	TRBD2	TRBV20-1	.
CATSRDLVTDTQYF	TGTGCCACCAGCAGAGATCTGGTCACGGATACGCAGTATTTT	TRBJ2-3	.	TRBV15	once
CASGDGVSSYNEQFF	TGTGCCAGCGGGGACGGAGTAAGCTCCTACAATGAGCAGTTCTTC	TRBJ2-1	.	TRBV3-1	.
CASSQAQGQANTEAFF	TGCGCCAGCAGCCAAGCCCAGGGGCAGGCCAACACTGAAGCTTTCTTT	TRBJ1-1	.	TRBV4-3	.
CASSLGSRLAVNNEQFF	TGTGCCAGCAGCTTAGGCAGTCGACTAGCGGTGAACAATGAGCAGTTCTTC	TRBJ2-1	TRBD2	TRBV11-2	once
CASSFGWEETQYF	TGTGCCAGCAGTTTTGGCTGGGAGGAGACCCAGTACTTC	TRBJ2-5	.	TRBV12-3/TRBV12-4	once
CASSFGARGEKLFF	TGTGCCAGCAGCTTCGGGGCTAGGGGTGAAAAACTGTTTTTT	TRBJ1-4	.	TRBV5-4	.
CASGNWGDNEQFF	TGTGCCAGCGGTAACTGGGGGGACAATGAGCAGTTCTTC	TRBJ2-1	.	TRBV6-4	.
CASSLAVGAEAFF	TGTGCCAGCAGCTTAGCGGTGGGGGCTGAAGCTTTCTTT	TRBJ1-1	.	TRBV7-2	.
CASSPKGVLQFF	TGTGCCAGCAGCCCGAAGGGGGTGCTTCAGTTCTTC	TRBJ2-1	.	TRBV14	.
CASSLTGGSYQETQYF	TGCGCCAGCAGCTTGACAGGGGGATCGTACCAAGAGACCCAGTACTTC	TRBJ2-5	TRBD1	TRBV5-1	.